The rows below give T cell receptor beta chains drawn from one sample of a study of Ad26.COV2.S vaccination and SARS-CoV-2 variants. Produced via immunoSEQ multiplex PCR; TCRdb's table is partial and in-frame only. The sample gives 350,000 to 450,000 clones, around 90% of which show up once; 3.4% is in the top ten. The sample was peripheral blood, taken in a trial of Ad26.COV2.S vaccine versus placebo. The receptors were gathered from a person aged 18-60 years who received the Ad26.COV2.S COVID-19 vaccine or a placebo. CDR3s include the opening cysteine and the closing phenylalanine or tryptophan. Fields, in order: V gene, D gene, J gene, clone size, CDR3 DNA, CDR3 protein. A D gene is named only where the DNA matches it firmly. Part of the rows lack a size; the others show once, few, many or a class for expanded clones.

v_call: TRBV7-9; d_call: -; j_call: TRBJ1-5; clone_size: few; cdr3_nt: TGTGCCAGCAGCCGCAATGGCAATCAGCCCCAGCATTTT; cdr3_aa: CASSRNGNQPQHF
v_call: TRBV7-9; d_call: TRBD2; j_call: TRBJ2-3; clone_size: -; cdr3_nt: TGTGCCGGGGCGCGGGGAGGGACAGATACGCAGTATTTT; cdr3_aa: CAGARGGTDTQYF
v_call: TRBV5-1; d_call: -; j_call: TRBJ2-2; clone_size: -; cdr3_nt: TGCGCCAGCAGCCGAGCTGAGCTCAGCGGGGAGCTGTTTTTT; cdr3_aa: CASSRAELSGELFF
v_call: TRBV4-1; d_call: TRBD1; j_call: TRBJ2-2; clone_size: -; cdr3_nt: TGCGCCAGCAGCCAAGGGACAGGAATCACCGGGGAGCTGTTTTTT; cdr3_aa: CASSQGTGITGELFF
v_call: TRBV2; d_call: TRBD1; j_call: TRBJ1-2; clone_size: -; cdr3_nt: TGTGCCAGCAGCCAGGGGGGCTATGGCTACACCTTC; cdr3_aa: CASSQGGYGYTF
v_call: TRBV29-1; d_call: -; j_call: TRBJ1-2; clone_size: -; cdr3_nt: TGCAGCGTTGAACACCAGGGGAACTATGGCTACACCTTC; cdr3_aa: CSVEHQGNYGYTF
v_call: TRBV7-9; d_call: -; j_call: TRBJ1-6; clone_size: -; cdr3_nt: TGTGCCAGCAGCCGGGACTTCTCACCCCTCCACTTT; cdr3_aa: CASSRDFSPLHF
v_call: TRBV11-1; d_call: TRBD2; j_call: TRBJ2-3; clone_size: -; cdr3_nt: TGTGCCAGCAGCGACAGCGGGGACCCGGCAGATACGCAGTATTTT; cdr3_aa: CASSDSGDPADTQYF
v_call: TRBV18; d_call: -; j_call: TRBJ1-2; clone_size: -; cdr3_nt: TGTGCCAGCTCACTTAACCCCTTCGGGGCTAACTATGGCTACACCTTC; cdr3_aa: CASSLNPFGANYGYTF
v_call: TRBV10-3; d_call: TRBD1; j_call: TRBJ1-3; clone_size: -; cdr3_nt: TGTGCCATCAGTGTGGGACAGGGCTCTGGAAACACCATATATTTT; cdr3_aa: CAISVGQGSGNTIYF
v_call: TRBV5-1; d_call: TRBD1; j_call: TRBJ1-2; clone_size: -; cdr3_nt: TGCGCCAGCAGCTTGGCCGGGACAGGGAACTATGGCTACACCTTC; cdr3_aa: CASSLAGTGNYGYTF
v_call: TRBV9; d_call: TRBD2; j_call: TRBJ2-1; clone_size: -; cdr3_nt: TGTGCCAGCAGCGTTCTTAGCGGGGGGGCCGGTGAGCAGTTCTTC; cdr3_aa: CASSVLSGGAGEQFF
v_call: TRBV11-2; d_call: -; j_call: TRBJ2-7; clone_size: once; cdr3_nt: TGTGCCAGCAGACCAGATTGGGGTGACCCTACCTACGAGCAGTACTTC; cdr3_aa: CASRPDWGDPTYEQYF
v_call: TRBV3-1/TRBV3-2; d_call: TRBD2; j_call: TRBJ2-1; clone_size: -; cdr3_nt: TGTGCCAGCAGCCCCGATAGGGAGGGGTGGAATGAGCAGTTCTTC; cdr3_aa: CASSPDREGWNEQFF
v_call: TRBV13; d_call: -; j_call: TRBJ2-2; clone_size: -; cdr3_nt: TGTGCCAGCAGCCCGAGGGTAGCGGCGAACACCGGGGAGCTGTTTTTT; cdr3_aa: CASSPRVAANTGELFF
v_call: TRBV3-1/TRBV3-2; d_call: -; j_call: TRBJ2-3; clone_size: -; cdr3_nt: TGTGCCAGCAGCCACCCCCCGGGGAGTACAGATACGCAGTATTTT; cdr3_aa: CASSHPPGSTDTQYF
v_call: TRBV7-9; d_call: -; j_call: TRBJ2-7; clone_size: -; cdr3_nt: TGTGCCAGCAGCTTACCCGGGATCGAGCAGTACTTC; cdr3_aa: CASSLPGIEQYF
v_call: TRBV5-4; d_call: -; j_call: TRBJ2-7; clone_size: -; cdr3_nt: TGTGCCAGCAGCATCGGCTCCTACGAGCAGTACTTC; cdr3_aa: CASSIGSYEQYF
v_call: TRBV6-2/TRBV6-3; d_call: -; j_call: TRBJ2-2; clone_size: -; cdr3_nt: TGTGCCAGCAGTTCCCCGGATAGTACCGGGGAGCTGTTTTTT; cdr3_aa: CASSSPDSTGELFF
v_call: TRBV6-1; d_call: -; j_call: TRBJ2-1; clone_size: -; cdr3_nt: TGTGCCAGCAGTGAATGGGGCAGGGTTACGTTCTTC; cdr3_aa: CASSEWGRVTFF
v_call: TRBV20-1; d_call: -; j_call: TRBJ1-1; clone_size: -; cdr3_nt: TGCAGTGCGGTCAGAAACACTGAAGCTTTCTTT; cdr3_aa: CSAVRNTEAFF
v_call: TRBV7-8; d_call: -; j_call: TRBJ2-5; clone_size: -; cdr3_nt: TGTGCCAGCAGCTTCTTGTCCAATTCGGTACAAGAGACCCAGTACTTC; cdr3_aa: CASSFLSNSVQETQYF
v_call: TRBV18; d_call: -; j_call: TRBJ2-2; clone_size: -; cdr3_nt: TGTGCCAGCTCACCGGGTAGTCAAGTCTACACCGGGGAGCTGTTTTTT; cdr3_aa: CASSPGSQVYTGELFF
v_call: TRBV2; d_call: TRBD2; j_call: TRBJ2-3; clone_size: -; cdr3_nt: TGTGCCAGCAGTGAAAGGACTAGCGGGGGTATTAGCACAGATACGCAGTATTTT; cdr3_aa: CASSERTSGGISTDTQYF
v_call: TRBV30; d_call: -; j_call: TRBJ1-2; clone_size: -; cdr3_nt: TGTGCCAGCGCAAGCCCCCGGGACGGTAACTATGGCTACACCTTC; cdr3_aa: CASASPRDGNYGYTF
v_call: TRBV23-1; d_call: -; j_call: TRBJ2-7; clone_size: -; cdr3_nt: TGCGCCAGCAGTCTTGCCCACCGCCCTTCCTACGAGCAGTACTTC; cdr3_aa: CASSLAHRPSYEQYF
v_call: TRBV5-1; d_call: TRBD2; j_call: TRBJ2-3; clone_size: -; cdr3_nt: TGCGCCAGCAGCTTGTACTCTAGCGGGGGGAGCACAGATACGCAGTATTTT; cdr3_aa: CASSLYSSGGSTDTQYF
v_call: TRBV7-2; d_call: TRBD2; j_call: TRBJ2-3; clone_size: many; cdr3_nt: TGTGCCAGCAGCTTAGGGGCCACTAGCGGGGGGGCAACAGATACGCAGTATTTT; cdr3_aa: CASSLGATSGGATDTQYF
v_call: TRBV4-2; d_call: TRBD1; j_call: TRBJ1-2; clone_size: -; cdr3_nt: TGTGCCAGCAGCCAAGGGACAGGAAACTATGGCTACACCTTC; cdr3_aa: CASSQGTGNYGYTF
v_call: TRBV15; d_call: -; j_call: TRBJ1-2; clone_size: -; cdr3_nt: TGTGCCACCAGCAGAGAAAGGACAGTGTATGGCTACACCTTC; cdr3_aa: CATSRERTVYGYTF
v_call: TRBV19; d_call: -; j_call: TRBJ1-1; clone_size: few; cdr3_nt: TGTGCCAGTAGTATATTCAGGGAGACTGAAGCTTTCTTT; cdr3_aa: CASSIFRETEAFF
v_call: TRBV28; d_call: TRBD1; j_call: TRBJ1-2; clone_size: -; cdr3_nt: TGTGCCAGCAGTTTGACACAGGGGTTCGGCTATGGCTACACCTTC; cdr3_aa: CASSLTQGFGYGYTF
v_call: TRBV5-1; d_call: -; j_call: TRBJ1-3; clone_size: -; cdr3_nt: TGCGCCAGCAGCCTGGATCGGGGGCTTGGAAACACCATATATTTT; cdr3_aa: CASSLDRGLGNTIYF
v_call: TRBV11-3; d_call: -; j_call: TRBJ2-3; clone_size: -; cdr3_nt: TGTGCCAGCAGCTTAGATGGAGCAAGCACAGATACGCAGTATTTT; cdr3_aa: CASSLDGASTDTQYF
v_call: TRBV2; d_call: -; j_call: TRBJ1-2; clone_size: -; cdr3_nt: TGTGCCAGCAGGGTCCGGGTAACGGACCTAACTAACACCTTC; cdr3_aa: CASRVRVTDLTNTF
v_call: TRBV2; d_call: -; j_call: TRBJ1-4; clone_size: -; cdr3_nt: TGTGCCAGCAGTGAAGGCCCAGTGTTAAAACTGTTTTTT; cdr3_aa: CASSEGPVLKLFF
v_call: TRBV11-3; d_call: TRBD2; j_call: TRBJ2-1; clone_size: -; cdr3_nt: TGTGCCAGCAGCTCTAGCGGTACCTCCTACAATGAGCAGTTCTTC; cdr3_aa: CASSSSGTSYNEQFF
v_call: TRBV30; d_call: TRBD1; j_call: TRBJ2-7; clone_size: -; cdr3_nt: TGTGCCGGCACGAACAGGGGGACTTTCTGGGTGCAGTACTTC; cdr3_aa: CAGTNRGTFWVQYF
v_call: TRBV27; d_call: -; j_call: TRBJ1-5; clone_size: once; cdr3_nt: TGTGCCAGCAGTTCTAGAGGGTGGGACAATCAGCCCCAGCATTTT; cdr3_aa: CASSSRGWDNQPQHF
v_call: TRBV30; d_call: -; j_call: TRBJ1-2; clone_size: -; cdr3_nt: TGTGCCTGGAGTCGACCAGAGGGGAACTATGGCTACACCTTC; cdr3_aa: CAWSRPEGNYGYTF
v_call: TRBV2; d_call: -; j_call: TRBJ2-2; clone_size: -; cdr3_nt: TGTGCCAGCATGGGCCCGAACACCGGGGAGCTGTTTTTT; cdr3_aa: CASMGPNTGELFF
v_call: TRBV4-3; d_call: TRBD1; j_call: TRBJ2-7; clone_size: -; cdr3_nt: TGCGCCAGCAGCCCTCTGGACAGGTTTACCTACGAGCAGTACTTC; cdr3_aa: CASSPLDRFTYEQYF
v_call: TRBV6-5; d_call: TRBD2; j_call: TRBJ2-7; clone_size: -; cdr3_nt: TGTGCCAGCAGTCCTCGGGGGGGCCACGAGCAGTACTTC; cdr3_aa: CASSPRGGHEQYF
v_call: TRBV7-9; d_call: TRBD1; j_call: TRBJ1-4; clone_size: -; cdr3_nt: TGTGCCAGCAGCCAGGGGGGAAGTCTTAATGAAAAACTGTTTTTT; cdr3_aa: CASSQGGSLNEKLFF
v_call: TRBV5-8; d_call: TRBD1; j_call: TRBJ2-3; clone_size: -; cdr3_nt: TGTGCCAGCAGCTTGGGCTACAGGGGGCCCACAGATACGCAGTATTTT; cdr3_aa: CASSLGYRGPTDTQYF
v_call: TRBV9; d_call: -; j_call: TRBJ2-7; clone_size: -; cdr3_nt: TGTGCCAGCAGCTTAGAAGGAACAGGAGCCCAGTACTTC; cdr3_aa: CASSLEGTGAQYF
v_call: TRBV7-9; d_call: -; j_call: TRBJ2-1; clone_size: -; cdr3_nt: TGTGCCAGCTGGCGAGGGGGGTATGAGCAGTTCTTC; cdr3_aa: CASWRGGYEQFF
v_call: TRBV6-8; d_call: -; j_call: TRBJ1-1; clone_size: -; cdr3_nt: TGTGCCAGCTTGGACGGCGGGGGGACTGAAGCTTTCTTT; cdr3_aa: CASLDGGGTEAFF
v_call: TRBV15; d_call: -; j_call: TRBJ1-1; clone_size: -; cdr3_nt: TGTGCCACCAGCAGATTACGCTCCAACACTGAAGCTTTCTTT; cdr3_aa: CATSRLRSNTEAFF